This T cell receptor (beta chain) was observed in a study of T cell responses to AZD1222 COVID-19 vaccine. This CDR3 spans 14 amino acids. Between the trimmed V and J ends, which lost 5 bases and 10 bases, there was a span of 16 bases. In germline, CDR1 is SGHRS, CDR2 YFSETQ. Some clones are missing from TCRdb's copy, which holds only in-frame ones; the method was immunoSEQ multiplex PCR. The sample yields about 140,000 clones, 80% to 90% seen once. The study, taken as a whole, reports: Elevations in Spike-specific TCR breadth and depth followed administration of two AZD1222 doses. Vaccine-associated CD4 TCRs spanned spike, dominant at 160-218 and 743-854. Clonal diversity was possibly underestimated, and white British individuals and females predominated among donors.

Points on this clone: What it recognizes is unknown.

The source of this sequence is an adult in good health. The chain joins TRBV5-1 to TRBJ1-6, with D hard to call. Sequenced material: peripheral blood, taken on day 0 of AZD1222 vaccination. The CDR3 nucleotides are TGCGCCAGCAGACATGGAGCAATAGAGTCACCCCTCCACTTT. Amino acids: CASRHGAIESPLHF.